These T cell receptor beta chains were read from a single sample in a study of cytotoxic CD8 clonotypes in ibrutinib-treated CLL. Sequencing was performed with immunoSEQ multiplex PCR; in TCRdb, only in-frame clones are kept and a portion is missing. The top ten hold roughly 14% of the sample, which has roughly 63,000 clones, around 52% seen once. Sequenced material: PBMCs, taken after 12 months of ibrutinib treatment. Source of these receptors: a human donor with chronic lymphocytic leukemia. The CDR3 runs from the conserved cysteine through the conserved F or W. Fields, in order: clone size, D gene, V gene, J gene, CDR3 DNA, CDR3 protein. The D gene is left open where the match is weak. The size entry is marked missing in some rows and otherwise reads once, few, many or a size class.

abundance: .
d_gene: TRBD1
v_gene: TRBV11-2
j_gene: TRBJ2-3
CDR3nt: TGTGCCAGCAGCTTCTCCGGGACAGGTATAGATACGCAGTATTTT
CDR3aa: CASSFSGTGIDTQYF

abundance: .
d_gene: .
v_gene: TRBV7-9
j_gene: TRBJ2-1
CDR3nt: TGTGCCAGCAGCGGTCCAGGGTATTGGGATGAGCAGTTCTTC
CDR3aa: CASSGPGYWDEQFF

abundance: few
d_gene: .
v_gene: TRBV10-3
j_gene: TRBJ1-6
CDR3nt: TGTGCCATCTCAGGGGATGGCTATAATTCACCCCTCCACTTT
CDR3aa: CAISGDGYNSPLHF

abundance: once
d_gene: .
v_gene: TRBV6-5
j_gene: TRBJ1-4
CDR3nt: TGTGCCAGCAGCCCGTCGGGGGGGTCTAATGAAAAACTGTTTTTT
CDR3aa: CASSPSGGSNEKLFF

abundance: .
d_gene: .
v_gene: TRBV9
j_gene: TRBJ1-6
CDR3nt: TGTGCCAGCAGCGTAGGTCGTAATTCACCCCTCCACTTT
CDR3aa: CASSVGRNSPLHF

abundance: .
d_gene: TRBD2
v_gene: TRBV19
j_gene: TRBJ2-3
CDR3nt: TGTGCCAGTAGTATCGGACTAGCGGGAGGCCGAAAATTCACAGATACGCAGTATTTT
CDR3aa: CASSIGLAGGRKFTDTQYF

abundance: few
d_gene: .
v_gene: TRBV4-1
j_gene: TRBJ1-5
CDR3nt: TGCGCCAGCAGCCAAACAGGTACAAATCAGCCCCAGCATTTT
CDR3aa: CASSQTGTNQPQHF

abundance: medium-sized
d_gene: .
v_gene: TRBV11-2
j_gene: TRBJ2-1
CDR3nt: TGTGCCAGCAGCTTAGAGCATGAGCAGTTCTTC
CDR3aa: CASSLEHEQFF

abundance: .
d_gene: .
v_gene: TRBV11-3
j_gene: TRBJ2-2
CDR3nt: TGTGCCAGCAGCTTAGAGGGGGACGGGGAGCTGTTTTTT
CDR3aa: CASSLEGDGELFF

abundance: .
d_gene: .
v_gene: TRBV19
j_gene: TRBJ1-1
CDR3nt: TGTGCCAGTAGTATAACCAGGAACACTGAAGCTTTCTTT
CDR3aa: CASSITRNTEAFF

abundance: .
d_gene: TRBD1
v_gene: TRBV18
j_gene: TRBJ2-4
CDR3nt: TGTGCCAGCTCACCGACAGGGGTGGACATTCAGTACTTC
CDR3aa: CASSPTGVDIQYF

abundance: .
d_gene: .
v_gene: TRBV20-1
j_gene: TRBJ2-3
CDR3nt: TGCAGTGCTACCCTGTTAGATACGCAGTATTTT
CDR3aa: CSATLLDTQYF

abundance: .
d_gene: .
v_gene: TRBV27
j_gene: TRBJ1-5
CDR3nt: TGTGCCAGCAGTCCGTCCCCAACCAGGTCCAATCAGCCCCAGCATTTT
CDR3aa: CASSPSPTRSNQPQHF

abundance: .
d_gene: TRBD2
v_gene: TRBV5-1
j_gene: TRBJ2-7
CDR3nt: TGCGCCAGCAGCTCGGCGGGAGTCTTCGACGAGCAGTACTTC
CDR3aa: CASSSAGVFDEQYF

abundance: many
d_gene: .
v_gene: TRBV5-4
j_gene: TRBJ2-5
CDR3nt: TGTGCCAGCAGCTTGGCCCTTTCAGAGACCCAGTACTTC
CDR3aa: CASSLALSETQYF

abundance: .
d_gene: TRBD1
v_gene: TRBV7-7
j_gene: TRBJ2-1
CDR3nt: TGTGCCAGCAGCTTGGGGACAGGGGTTCTGGGGGAGCAGTTCTTC
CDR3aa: CASSLGTGVLGEQFF

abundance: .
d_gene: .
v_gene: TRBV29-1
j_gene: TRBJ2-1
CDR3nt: TGCAGCGTTGGTAGGGGAGAGTACAATGAGCAGTTCTTC
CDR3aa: CSVGRGEYNEQFF

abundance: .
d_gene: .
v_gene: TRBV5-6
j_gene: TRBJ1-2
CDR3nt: TGTGCCAGCAGCTTGGTAAACAACGGGGGCTACACCTTC
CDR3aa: CASSLVNNGGYTF

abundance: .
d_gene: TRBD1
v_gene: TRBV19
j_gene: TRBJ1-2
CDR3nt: TGTGCCAGTGGTATTGACAGGGGCTATGGCTACACCTTC
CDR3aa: CASGIDRGYGYTF

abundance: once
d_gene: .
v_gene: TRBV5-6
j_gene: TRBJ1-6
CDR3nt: TGTGCCAGCAGCCAGGGGACCTATAATTCACCCCTCCACTTT
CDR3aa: CASSQGTYNSPLHF

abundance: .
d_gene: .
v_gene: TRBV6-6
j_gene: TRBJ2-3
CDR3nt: TGTGCCAGCAGTCTTCAGGGATGGGATACGCAGTATTTT
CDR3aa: CASSLQGWDTQYF

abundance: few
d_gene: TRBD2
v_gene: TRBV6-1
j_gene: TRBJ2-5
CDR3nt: TGTGCCAGCAGTGTTAGCGGGGGGGCCGCAGAGACCCAGTACTTC
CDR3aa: CASSVSGGAAETQYF

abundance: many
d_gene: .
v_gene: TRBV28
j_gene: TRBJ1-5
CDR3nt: TGTGCCAGCAGCACCGTCCCCCAGCCCCAGCATTTT
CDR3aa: CASSTVPQPQHF

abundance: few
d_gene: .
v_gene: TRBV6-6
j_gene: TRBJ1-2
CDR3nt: TGTGCCAGCAGTTACGAGGACACTGACTATGGCTACACCTTC
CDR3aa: CASSYEDTDYGYTF

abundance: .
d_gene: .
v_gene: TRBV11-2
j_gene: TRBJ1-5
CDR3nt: TGTGCCAGCAGCTTAGGGACGCTTAATCAGCGGCCCCAGCATTTT
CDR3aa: CASSLGTLNQRPQHF

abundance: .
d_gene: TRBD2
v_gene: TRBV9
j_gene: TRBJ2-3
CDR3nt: TGTGCCAGCAGCGTAGGCCTAGCGGCCCGGGCCGATACGCAGTATTTT
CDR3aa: CASSVGLAARADTQYF

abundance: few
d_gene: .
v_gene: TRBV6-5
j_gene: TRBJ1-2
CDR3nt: TGTGCCAGCAGTTACCTACCAGGGGCCTCTGGCTACACCTTC
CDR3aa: CASSYLPGASGYTF

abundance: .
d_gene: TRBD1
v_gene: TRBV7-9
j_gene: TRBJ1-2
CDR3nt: TGTGCCAGCAGCCCAACCGGGACAGGGGGTGCCTACACCTTC
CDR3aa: CASSPTGTGGAYTF

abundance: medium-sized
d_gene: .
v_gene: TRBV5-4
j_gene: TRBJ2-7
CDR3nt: TGTGCCAGCAGCTTGGACGGTCAAGTATCCTACGAGCAGTACTTC
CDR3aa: CASSLDGQVSYEQYF

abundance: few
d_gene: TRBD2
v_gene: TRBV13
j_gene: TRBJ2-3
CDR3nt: TGTGCCAGCAGCACCCTTCTGAGCGGGAGTGGGGATACGCAGTATTTT
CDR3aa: CASSTLLSGSGDTQYF

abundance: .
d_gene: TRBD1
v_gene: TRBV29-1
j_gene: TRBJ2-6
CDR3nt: TGCAGCGTTGCTACAGGGGGCGGACCCCCTGGGGCCAACGTCCTGACTTTC
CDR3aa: CSVATGGGPPGANVLTF

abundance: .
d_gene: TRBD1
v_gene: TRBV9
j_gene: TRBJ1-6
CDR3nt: TGTGCCAGCAGCGCAACGACAGGGCACTATAATTCACCCCTCCACTTT
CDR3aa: CASSATTGHYNSPLHF

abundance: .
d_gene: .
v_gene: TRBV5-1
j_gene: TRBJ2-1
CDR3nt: TGCGCCAGCAGCCCCCGGGGGCGCGGTTTCTACAATGAGCAGTTCTTC
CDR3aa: CASSPRGRGFYNEQFF

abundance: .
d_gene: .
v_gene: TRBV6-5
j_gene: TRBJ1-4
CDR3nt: TGTGCCAGCACCCTACGGGGTGCAACTAATGAAAAACTGTTTTTT
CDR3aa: CASTLRGATNEKLFF

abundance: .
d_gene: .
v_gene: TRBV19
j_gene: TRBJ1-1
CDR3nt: TGTGCCAGTAGTCTGCGACAGGCCTCTGAAGCTTTCTTT
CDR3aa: CASSLRQASEAFF

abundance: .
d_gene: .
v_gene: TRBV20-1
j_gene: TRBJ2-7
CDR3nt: TGCAGTGCTAGCGGCCACGAGCAGTACTTC
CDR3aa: CSASGHEQYF

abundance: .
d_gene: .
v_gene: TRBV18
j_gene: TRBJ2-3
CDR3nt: TGTGCCAGCTCACCGGACAACACAGATACGCAGTATTTT
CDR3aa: CASSPDNTDTQYF

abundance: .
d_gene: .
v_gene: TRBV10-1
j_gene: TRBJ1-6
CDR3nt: TGCGCCAGCAGTGGGTCAGGGGTATCACCCCTCCACTTT
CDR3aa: CASSGSGVSPLHF

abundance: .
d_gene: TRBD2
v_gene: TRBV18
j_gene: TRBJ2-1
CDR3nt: TGTGCCAGCTCACCAGGAGCGGGACTTCACAATGAGCAGTTCTTC
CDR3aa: CASSPGAGLHNEQFF

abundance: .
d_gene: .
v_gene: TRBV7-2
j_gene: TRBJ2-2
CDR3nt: TGTGCCAGCAGCTTAGATCGCTCCTCCGCCGGGGAGCTGTTTTTT
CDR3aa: CASSLDRSSAGELFF

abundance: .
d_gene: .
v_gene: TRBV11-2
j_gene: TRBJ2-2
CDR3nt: TGTGCCAGCAGCACCTCCTCCGACACCGGGGAGCTGTTTTTT
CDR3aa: CASSTSSDTGELFF

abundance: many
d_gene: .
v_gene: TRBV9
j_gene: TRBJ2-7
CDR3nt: TGTGCCAGCAGCGTAGCGGACTACGCGCGCTACGAGCAGTACTTC
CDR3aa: CASSVADYARYEQYF

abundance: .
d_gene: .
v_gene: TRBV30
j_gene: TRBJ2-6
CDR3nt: TGTGCCTGGAGCTGGGGGGCTGGGGCCAACGTCCTGACTTTC
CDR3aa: CAWSWGAGANVLTF

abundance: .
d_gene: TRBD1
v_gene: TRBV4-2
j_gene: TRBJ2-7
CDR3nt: TGTGCCAGCACCGGGACAGGGGTTGCCTACGAGCAGTACTTC
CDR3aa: CASTGTGVAYEQYF

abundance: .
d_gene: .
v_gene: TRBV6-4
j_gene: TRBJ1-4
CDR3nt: TGTGCCAGCAGTTACGGCAGGGTCGGCGAAAAACTGTTTTTT
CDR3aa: CASSYGRVGEKLFF

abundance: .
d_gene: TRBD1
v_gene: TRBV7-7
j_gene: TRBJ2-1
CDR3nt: TGTGCCAGCAGCTCATCCGGGACAGCCTTCGATGAGCAGTTCTTC
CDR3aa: CASSSSGTAFDEQFF

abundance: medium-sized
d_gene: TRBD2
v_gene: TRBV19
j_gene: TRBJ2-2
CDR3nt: TGTGCCAGTAGTATTCGTTTGGCGGGAGGGACGAACACCGGGGAGCTGTTTTTT
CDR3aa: CASSIRLAGGTNTGELFF

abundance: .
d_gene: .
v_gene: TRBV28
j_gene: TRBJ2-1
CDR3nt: TGTGCCAGCAGTTTATTGGGGGGCCGTTACAATGAGCAGTTCTTC
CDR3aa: CASSLLGGRYNEQFF

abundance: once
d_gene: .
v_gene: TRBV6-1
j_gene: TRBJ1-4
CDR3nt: TGTGCCAGCAGCGGCACAGGGAGGGGGGAAAAACTGTTTTTT
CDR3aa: CASSGTGRGEKLFF

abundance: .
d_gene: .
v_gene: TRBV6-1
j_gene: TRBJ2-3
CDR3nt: TGTGCCAGCAACCGGTCACCCACAGATACGCAGTATTTT
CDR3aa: CASNRSPTDTQYF

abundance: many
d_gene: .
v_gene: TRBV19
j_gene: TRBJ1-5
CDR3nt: TGTGCCAGTAGTATGAATCAGATTCAGCCCCAGCATTTT
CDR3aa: CASSMNQIQPQHF

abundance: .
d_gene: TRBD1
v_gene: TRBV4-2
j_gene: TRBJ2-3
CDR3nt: TGTGCCAGCAGCCGAGGACAGGGATGGGATACGCAGTATTTT
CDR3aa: CASSRGQGWDTQYF

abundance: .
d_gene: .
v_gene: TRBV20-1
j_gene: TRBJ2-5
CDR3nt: TGCAGTGCTTTCAGGGGAGAGACCCAGTACTTC
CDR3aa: CSAFRGETQYF